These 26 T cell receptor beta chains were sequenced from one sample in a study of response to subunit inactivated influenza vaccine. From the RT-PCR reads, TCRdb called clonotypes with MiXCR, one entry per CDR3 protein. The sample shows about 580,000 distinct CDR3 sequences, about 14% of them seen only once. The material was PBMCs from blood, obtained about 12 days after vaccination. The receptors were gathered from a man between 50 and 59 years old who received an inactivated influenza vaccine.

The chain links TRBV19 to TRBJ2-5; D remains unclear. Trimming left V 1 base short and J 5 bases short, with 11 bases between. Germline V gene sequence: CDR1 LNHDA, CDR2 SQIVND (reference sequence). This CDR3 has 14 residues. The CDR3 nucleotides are TGTGCCAGTAGTATAGTGGGCCAGCTGGAGACCCAGTACTTC. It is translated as CASSIVGQLETQYF.

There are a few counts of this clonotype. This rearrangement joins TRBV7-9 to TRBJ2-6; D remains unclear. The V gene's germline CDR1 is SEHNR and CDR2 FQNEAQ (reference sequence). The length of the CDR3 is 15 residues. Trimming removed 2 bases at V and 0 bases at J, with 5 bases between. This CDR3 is CASSLSNSGANVLTF. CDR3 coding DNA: TGTGCCAGCAGCTTATCAAACTCTGGGGCCAACGTCCTGACTTTC. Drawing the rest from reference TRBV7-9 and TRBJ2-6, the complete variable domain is DTGVSQNPRHKITKRGQNVTFRCDPISEHNRLYWYRQTLGQGPEFLTYFQNEAQLEKSRLLSDRFSAERPKGSFSTLEIQRTEQGDSAMYLCASSLSNSGANVLTFGAGSRLTVL.

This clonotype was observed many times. The CDR3 bases are TGTGCCAGCACCCAAACTAGCGCGGGGAATGAGCAGTTCTTC. This translates into CASTQTSAGNEQFF. This chain uses TRBV12-3 or TRBV12-4 with TRBJ2-1; the match to TRBD2 covers 7 bases. The trim removed 7 bases at V and 7 bases at J, leaving 10 bases unmatched. The CDR3 loop spans 14 amino acids.

The CDR3 spells CSVRPTGQGAYNEQFF. The CDR3 coding sequence is TGCAGCGTTAGGCCTACGGGACAGGGGGCTTACAATGAGCAGTTCTTC. V is TRBV29-1 and J is TRBJ2-1; 12 bases line up with TRBD1. The germline CDR1 and CDR2 sequences are SQVTM and ANQGSEA. The trim removed 5 bases at V and 4 bases at J, leaving 9 bases unmatched. This CDR3 is built from 16 residues.

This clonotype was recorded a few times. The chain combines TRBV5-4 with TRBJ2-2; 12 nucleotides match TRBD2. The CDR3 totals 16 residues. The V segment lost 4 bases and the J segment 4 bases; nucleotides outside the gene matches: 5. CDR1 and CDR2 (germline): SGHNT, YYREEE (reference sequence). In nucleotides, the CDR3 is TGTGCCAGCAGCCCACCTAGCGGGAGGGCCACCGGGGAGCTGTTTTTT. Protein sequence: CASSPPSGRATGELFF.

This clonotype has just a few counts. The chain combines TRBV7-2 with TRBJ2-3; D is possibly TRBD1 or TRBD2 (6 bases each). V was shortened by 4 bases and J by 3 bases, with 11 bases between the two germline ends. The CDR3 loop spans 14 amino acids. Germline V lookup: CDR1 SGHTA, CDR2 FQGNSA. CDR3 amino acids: CASSWGAATDTQYF. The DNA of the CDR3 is TGTGCCAGCAGCTGGGGGGCGGCGACAGATACGCAGTATTTT.

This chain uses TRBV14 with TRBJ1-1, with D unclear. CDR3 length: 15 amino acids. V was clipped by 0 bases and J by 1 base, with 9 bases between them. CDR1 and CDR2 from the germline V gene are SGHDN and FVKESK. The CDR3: CASSQDRRANTEAFF. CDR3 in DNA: TGTGCCAGCAGCCAAGATAGAAGGGCGAACACTGAAGCTTTCTTT.

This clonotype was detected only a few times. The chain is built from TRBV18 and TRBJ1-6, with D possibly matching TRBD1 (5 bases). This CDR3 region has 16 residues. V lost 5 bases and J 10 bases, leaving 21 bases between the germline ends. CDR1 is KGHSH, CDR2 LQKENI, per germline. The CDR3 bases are TGTGCCAGCTCAACCAAAAAAACAGGTTTTGGCTCACCCCTCCACTTT. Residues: CASSTKKTGFGSPLHF.

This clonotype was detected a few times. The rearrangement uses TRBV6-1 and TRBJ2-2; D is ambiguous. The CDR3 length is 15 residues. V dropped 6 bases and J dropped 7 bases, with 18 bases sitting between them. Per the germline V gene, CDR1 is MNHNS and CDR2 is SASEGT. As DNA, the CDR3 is TGTGCCAGCAGCCCCGCAGGAACCCTAGGCGGGGAGCTGTTTTTT. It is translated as CASSPAGTLGGELFF.

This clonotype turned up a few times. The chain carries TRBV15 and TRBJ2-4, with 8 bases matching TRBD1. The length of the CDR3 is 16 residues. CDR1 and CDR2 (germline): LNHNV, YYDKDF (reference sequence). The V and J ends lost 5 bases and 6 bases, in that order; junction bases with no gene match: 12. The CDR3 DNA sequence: TGTGCCACCAGCGGGGGTATGGGACAGGTCAGAAACATTCAGTACTTC. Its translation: CATSGGMGQVRNIQYF.

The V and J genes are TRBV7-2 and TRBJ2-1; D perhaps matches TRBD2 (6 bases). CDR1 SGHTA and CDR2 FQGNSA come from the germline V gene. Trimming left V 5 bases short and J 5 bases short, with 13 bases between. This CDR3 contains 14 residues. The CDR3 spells CASSRPGSNNEQFF. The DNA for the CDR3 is TGTGCCAGCAGCCGGCCCGGGAGCAACAATGAGCAGTTCTTC.

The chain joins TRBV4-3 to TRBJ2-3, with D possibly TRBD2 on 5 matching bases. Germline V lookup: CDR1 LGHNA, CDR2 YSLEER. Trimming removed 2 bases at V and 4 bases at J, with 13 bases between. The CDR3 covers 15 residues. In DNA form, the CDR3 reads TGCGCCAGCAGCCAAACGGGATCCGACTCAGATACGCAGTATTTT. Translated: CASSQTGSDSDTQYF.

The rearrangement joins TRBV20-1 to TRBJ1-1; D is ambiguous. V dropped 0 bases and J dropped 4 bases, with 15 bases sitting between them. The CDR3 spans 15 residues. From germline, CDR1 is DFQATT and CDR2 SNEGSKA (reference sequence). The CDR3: CSAREARGSSTEAFF. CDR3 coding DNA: TGCAGTGCTAGAGAGGCACGGGGAAGTAGCACTGAAGCTTTCTTT.

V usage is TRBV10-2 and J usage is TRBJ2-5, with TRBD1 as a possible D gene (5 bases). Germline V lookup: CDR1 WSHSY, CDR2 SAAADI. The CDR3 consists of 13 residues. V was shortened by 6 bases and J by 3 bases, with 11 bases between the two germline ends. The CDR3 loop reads CASSTGLKETQYF. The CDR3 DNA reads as TGCGCCAGCAGCACAGGTTTGAAAGAGACCCAGTACTTC.

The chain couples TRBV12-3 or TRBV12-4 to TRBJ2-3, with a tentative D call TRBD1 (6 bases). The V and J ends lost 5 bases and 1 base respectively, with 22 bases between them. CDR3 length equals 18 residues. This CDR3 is CASSPKTLQGTRTDTQYF. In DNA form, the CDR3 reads TGTGCCAGCAGTCCCAAGACCCTCCAGGGGACCCGCACAGATACGCAGTATTTT.

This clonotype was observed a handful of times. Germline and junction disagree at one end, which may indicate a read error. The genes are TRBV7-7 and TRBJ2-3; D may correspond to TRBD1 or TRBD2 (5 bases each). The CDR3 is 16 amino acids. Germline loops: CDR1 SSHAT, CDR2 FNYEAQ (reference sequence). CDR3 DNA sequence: TGTGCTAGCAGTCCAACGGGGACGGCGCATCGGGTTTCGCAGTATTTT. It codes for CASSPTGTAHRVSQYF.

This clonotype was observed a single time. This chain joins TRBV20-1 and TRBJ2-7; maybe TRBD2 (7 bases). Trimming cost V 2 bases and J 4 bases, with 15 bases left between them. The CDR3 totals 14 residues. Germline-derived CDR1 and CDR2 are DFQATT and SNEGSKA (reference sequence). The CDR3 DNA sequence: TGCAGTGCTAGAAGGGGGAGGGCGACTTACGAGCAGTACTTC. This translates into CSARRGRATYEQYF.

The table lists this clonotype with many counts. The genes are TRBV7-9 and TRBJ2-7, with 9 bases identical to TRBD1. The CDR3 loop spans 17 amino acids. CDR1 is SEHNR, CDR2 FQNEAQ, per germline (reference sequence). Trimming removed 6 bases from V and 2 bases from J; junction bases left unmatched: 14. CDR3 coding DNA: TGTGCCAGCAGTGTATCACTAGGGGGGGACAGGGCCTACGAGCAGTACTTC. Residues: CASSVSLGGDRAYEQYF.

DNA for the CDR3: TGCGCCAGCAGCGCACACAGGGGAAATACGCAGTATTTT. This sequence encodes CASSAHRGNTQYF. This sequence joins TRBV5-1 and TRBJ2-3; 7 positions match TRBD1. Germline trimming cut 4 bases from V and 7 bases from J; bases unmatched to any gene: 6. The CDR3 consists of 13 residues. Germline lookup yields CDR1 SGHRS and CDR2 YFSETQ. The full variable domain, completed using reference TRBV5-1 and TRBJ2-3, is KAGVTQTPRYLIKTRGQQVTLSCSPISGHRSVSWYQQTPGQGLQFLFEYFSETQRNKGNFPGRFSGRQFSNSRSEMNVSTLELGDSALYLCASSAHRGNTQYFGPGTRLTVL.

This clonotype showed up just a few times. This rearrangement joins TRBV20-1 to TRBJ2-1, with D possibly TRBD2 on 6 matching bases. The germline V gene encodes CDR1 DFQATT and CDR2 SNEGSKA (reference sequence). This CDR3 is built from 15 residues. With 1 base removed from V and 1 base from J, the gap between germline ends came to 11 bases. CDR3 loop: CSARAQRVSYNEQFF. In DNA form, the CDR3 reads TGCAGTGCTAGAGCTCAGCGGGTGTCCTACAATGAGCAGTTCTTC.

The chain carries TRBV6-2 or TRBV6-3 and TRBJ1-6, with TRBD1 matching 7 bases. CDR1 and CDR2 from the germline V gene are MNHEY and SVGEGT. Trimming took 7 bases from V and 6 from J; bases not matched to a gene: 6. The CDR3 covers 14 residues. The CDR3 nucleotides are TGTGCCAGCACTCGACAGGGCCGTAATTCACCCCTCCACTTT. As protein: CASTRQGRNSPLHF.

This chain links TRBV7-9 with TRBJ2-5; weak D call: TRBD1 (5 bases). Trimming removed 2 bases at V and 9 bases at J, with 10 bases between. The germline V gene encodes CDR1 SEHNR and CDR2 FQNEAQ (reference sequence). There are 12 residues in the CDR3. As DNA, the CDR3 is TGTGCCAGCAGCTTACAGGGTTTGGCCCAGTACTTC. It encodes CASSLQGLAQYF.

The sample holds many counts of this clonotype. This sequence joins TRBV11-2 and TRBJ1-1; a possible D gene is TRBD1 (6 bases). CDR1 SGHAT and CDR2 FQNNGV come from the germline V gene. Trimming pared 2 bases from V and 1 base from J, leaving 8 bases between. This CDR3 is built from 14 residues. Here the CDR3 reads CASSLQQGNTEAFF. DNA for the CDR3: TGTGCCAGCAGCTTACAACAGGGGAACACTGAAGCTTTCTTT. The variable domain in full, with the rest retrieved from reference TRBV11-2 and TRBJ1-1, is EAGVAQSPRYKIIEKRQSVAFWCNPISGHATLYWYQQILGQGPKLLIQFQNNGVVDDSQLPKDRFSAERLKGVDSTLKIQPAKLEDSAVYLCASSLQQGNTEAFFGQGTRLTVV.

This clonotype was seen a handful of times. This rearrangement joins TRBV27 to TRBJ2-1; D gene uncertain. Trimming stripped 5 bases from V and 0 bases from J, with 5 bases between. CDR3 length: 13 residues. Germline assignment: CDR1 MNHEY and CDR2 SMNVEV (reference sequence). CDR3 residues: CASSTNSYNEQFF. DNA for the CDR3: TGTGCCAGCAGTACCAACTCCTACAATGAGCAGTTCTTC.

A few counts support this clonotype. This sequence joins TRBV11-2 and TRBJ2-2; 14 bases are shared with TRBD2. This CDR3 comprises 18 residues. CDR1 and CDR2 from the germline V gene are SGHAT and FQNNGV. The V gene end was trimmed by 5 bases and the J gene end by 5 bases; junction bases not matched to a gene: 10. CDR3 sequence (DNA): TGTGCCAGCAGCACGGGACTAGCGGGGGACCCGGGAACCGGGGAGCTGTTTTTT. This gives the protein CASSTGLAGDPGTGELFF.

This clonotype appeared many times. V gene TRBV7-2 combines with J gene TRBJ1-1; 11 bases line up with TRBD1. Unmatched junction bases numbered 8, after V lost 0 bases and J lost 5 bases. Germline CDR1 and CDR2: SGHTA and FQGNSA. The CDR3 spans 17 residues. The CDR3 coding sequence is TGTGCCAGCAGCTTAGCCGGGACAGGGGGGACTGGAACTGAAGCTTTCTTT. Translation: CASSLAGTGGTGTEAFF.